This T cell receptor beta chain was found in a study of blood T cell repertoires in COVID-19. Study as a whole: Some COVID-19 samples were acute and others convalescent; all came from the United States, Italy and Spain. T cells, B-cell-depleted T cells, or PBMCs provided the cDNA or gDNA that served as material.

V lost 5 bases to trimming and J lost 4 bases; unmatched junction nucleotides: 5. Germline CDR1 and CDR2: SGHNT and YENEEA. CDR3 length equals 15 residues. Per the original methods: Reference gene primer amplification gave nucleated cell count estimates. Libraries were prepared by immunoSEQ multiplex PCR; TCRdb keeps only in-frame clonotypes and omits some of them. The D gene and trimming were derived from the DNA, and the V and J assignments and clone size from that table. The sample has some 150,000 clones; roughly 79% are singletons. This chain joins TRBV11-3 and TRBJ2-2, with TRBD1 matching over 9 bases. Sequencing was performed on peripheral blood. The source is a human donor with acute or convalescent COVID-19. The donor label of this sample is uncertain. Here the CDR3 reads CASSEDRGSTGELFF. The CDR3, as DNA: TGTGCCAGCAGCGAGGACAGGGGAAGCACCGGGGAGCTGTTTTTT.